Only a few counts were recorded for the clone carrying this TCR beta chain. In preparing bulk TCR libraries, previously described methods and listed TCR primers were used. One entry per CDR3 protein results from TCRdb running MiXCR on the PCR reads. Of around 470,000 distinct CDR3 sequences listed, under 30% are singletons. Libraries for naive CD8 T cells, which were made from around 20,000 to 1,000,000 sorted cells, drew on 10%, 30% or 50% of the RNA. These data belong to a study of molecular identifiers for immune sequencing clone quantification. Germline CDR1 SEHNR, CDR2 FQNEAQ (reference sequence). After removal of 1 base from V and 5 bases from J, the junction contained 5 bases not matched to a gene. This CDR3 comprises 15 residues.

The chain is built from TRBV7-9 and TRBJ2-7, with 10 nucleotides matching TRBD1. The sequence derives from a human donor in good health. Some libraries in this study had Jurkat cell RNA spiked in. Material for sequencing was naive CD8+ T cells from blood, with Jurkat cell RNA spiked in. The sample's subset: FACS-sorted CD8+CD4-CCR7+CD45RA+ naive T cells. As DNA, the CDR3 is TGTGCCAGCAGCTTAGGGACAGGGGGAACGGACGAGCAGTACTTC. Translated, it gives CASSLGTGGTDEQYF.